This passage covers 16 T cell receptor beta chains from one sample sequenced in a study of blood T cells in healthy people across ages. A second PCR of about 6 to 11 cycles used a sample-barcoded 5' primer and a J-beta primer mix. TCRdb fed the 5' RACE reads into MiXCR, producing one record per CDR3 protein. This sample has around 970,000 distinct CDR3 sequences; roughly 51% occur once, and the top ten carry roughly 23%. The sample was blood. These receptors all come from a woman aged 60-75 years in good health.

This rearrangement joins TRBV27 to TRBJ1-2; weak D call: TRBD1 (5 bases). Germline assignment: CDR1 MNHEY and CDR2 SMNVEV (reference sequence). V was shortened by 5 bases and J by 8 bases, with 21 bases between the two germline ends. The CDR3 totals 15 residues. The CDR3 loop reads CASSPKPHNRRGYTF. DNA for the CDR3: TGTGCCAGCAGTCCCAAACCTCATAACAGGAGGGGCTACACCTTC.

Only a few counts were recorded for this clonotype. The rearrangement joins TRBV15 to TRBJ2-5; maybe TRBD2 (6 bases). Trimming shortened V by 3 bases and J by 7 bases, and 12 bases separated the two germline ends. This CDR3 region has 13 residues. The germline V gene has CDR1 LNHNV and CDR2 YYDKDF (reference sequence). DNA of the CDR3: TGTGCCACCAGCAGTCCTATGGGGGGGACCCAGTACTTC. Translating gives CATSSPMGGTQYF.

The V call is TRBV20-1, the J call TRBJ2-5; 12 positions match TRBD2. CDR3 length equals 16 residues. V shed 0 bases, J shed 7 bases, and the junction held 9 bases outside the gene matches. Germline V gives CDR1 DFQATT, CDR2 SNEGSKA (reference sequence). The CDR3: CSARDPGLAGFGTQYF. In nucleotides, the CDR3 is TGCAGTGCTAGAGATCCCGGACTAGCGGGATTCGGGACCCAGTACTTC.

The table lists this clonotype with a few counts. The J gene is TRBJ2-5, the V gene TRBV2; D might be TRBD1 (6 bases). Trimming left V 4 bases short and J 3 bases short, with 12 bases between. Germline assignment: CDR1 SNHLY and CDR2 FYNNEI. The CDR3 runs to 14 residues. The CDR3 region has the DNA TGTGCCAGCAGTGCCCAGGGGTTAAAAGAGACCCAGTACTTC. It translates to CASSAQGLKETQYF.

The chain carries TRBV7-9 and TRBJ2-1; D possibly corresponds to TRBD2 (6 bases). Trimming took off 1 base at V and 4 bases at J, with 11 bases between the two ends. CDR1 is SEHNR and CDR2 is FQNEAQ in the germline V gene (reference sequence). CDR3 size: 15 residues. This CDR3 is CASSLVGGRYNEQFF. The CDR3, as DNA: TGTGCCAGCAGCTTAGTTGGAGGGAGGTACAATGAGCAGTTCTTC.

The sample holds a few counts of this clonotype. V is TRBV15 and J is TRBJ2-3, with a tentative D call TRBD2 (5 bases). CDR3 length: 16 residues. The germline V gene encodes CDR1 LNHNV and CDR2 YYDKDF (reference sequence). V gave up 1 base and J gave up 2 bases, with 13 bases separating them. The CDR3 nucleotides are TGTGCCACCAGCAGAGCGTCGAGGGCCGTCACAGATACGCAGTATTTT. It is translated as CATSRASRAVTDTQYF.

The genes are TRBV20-1 and TRBJ2-1; D tentatively fits TRBD1 or TRBD2 (10 bases each). Germline V gives CDR1 DFQATT, CDR2 SNEGSKA (reference sequence). The CDR3 runs to 17 residues. Deletions cut 7 bases from V and 6 bases from J, with 28 bases between. The CDR3 DNA sequence: TGCAGTGGAACCGACAGGGGGCGAACTAGCGGGACCAATGAGCAGTTCTTC. It yields the protein CSGTDRGRTSGTNEQFF.

This clonotype was recorded a few times. This chain links TRBV10-3 with TRBJ2-7; TRBD2 agrees at 7 bases. The germline CDR1 and CDR2 sequences are ENHRY and SYGVKD. V shed 8 bases and J 3 bases; nucleotides not matched to a gene: 4. The CDR3 spans 12 residues. CDR3 loop: CAISAGDYEQYF. The CDR3 DNA is TGTGCCATCTCTGCGGGAGACTACGAGCAGTACTTC.

This clonotype was detected many times. The chain combines TRBV18 with TRBJ1-6, with 7 bases fitting TRBD1. CDR1 is KGHSH and CDR2 is LQKENI in the germline V gene. The J segment lost 2 bases and the V segment lost 2 bases, leaving 9 bases of the junction unmatched. The CDR3 consists of 18 residues. The CDR3 spells CASSPDPLDRTYNSPLHF. The DNA of the CDR3 is TGTGCCAGCTCACCAGATCCCCTGGACAGGACCTATAATTCACCCCTCCACTTT.

Concerning this clonotype: The junction does not match germline at one end; this may be a read error. V and J are TRBV6-2 or TRBV6-3 and TRBJ2-7; D ambiguous. Per germline, CDR1 MNHEY and CDR2 SVGEGT. The CDR3 spans 13 residues. CDR3 DNA sequence: TGTGCCAGCAGTGACTCGCCAGTTTGGGAGCAGTACTTC. Protein: CASSDSPVWEQYF.

V is TRBV6-5 and J is TRBJ2-5; D tentatively reads TRBD1 or TRBD2 (5 bases each). Looked up from germline, CDR1 is MNHEY and CDR2 is SVGAGI. The CDR3 length is 15 residues. V was trimmed by 6 bases and J by 4 bases, leaving 18 bases between them. For the CDR3, the DNA is TGTGCCAGCAGCCACAGGTCGGGAATCCGAGAGACCCAGTACTTC. The encoded protein is CASSHRSGIRETQYF.

The chain links TRBV7-6 to TRBJ2-1; 7 bases match TRBD2. Germline V gene data show CDR1 as SGHVS and CDR2 as FNYEAQ. The CDR3 has 15 amino acids. Trimming took 0 bases from V and 10 from J; bases not matched to a gene: 9. This chain's CDR3 is CASSLAQGLLREQFF. CDR3 nucleotides: TGTGCCAGCAGCTTAGCGCAGGGACTACTCAGAGAGCAGTTCTTC.

V is TRBV18 and J is TRBJ1-2; the match to TRBD1 covers 9 bases. Germline CDR1 and CDR2: KGHSH and LQKENI. J lost 4 bases, V lost 3 bases, and 3 bases had no gene match. The CDR3 spans 14 residues. The CDR3 nucleotides are TGTGCCAGCTCACCCGGGACAGGGCTCTATGGCTACACCTTC. Translating gives CASSPGTGLYGYTF.

The chain combines TRBV3-1 with TRBJ2-7; D is perhaps TRBD1 (5 bases). CDR1 and CDR2 from the germline V gene are LGHDT and YNNKEL (reference sequence). The CDR3 is 13 residues long. The V end lost 5 bases, the J end lost 5 bases, and 13 bases lay between the germline ends. CDR3 nucleotides: TGTGCCAGCAGCTCTCAAGCCAGGGACGAGCAGTACTTC. It specifies CASSSQARDEQYF.

The rearrangement uses TRBV20-1 and TRBJ2-7; 7 nucleotides align to TRBD2. Germline V gene lookup returns CDR1 DFQATT and CDR2 SNEGSKA (reference sequence). This CDR3 has 14 amino acids. With V trimmed by 2 bases and J by 2 bases, 6 bases remained unmatched. CDR3 nucleotide sequence: TGCAGTGCTAGACGGCGGGAGCACCCCTACGAGCAGTACTTC. This codes for CSARRREHPYEQYF.

In this sample, this clonotype turned up a few times. The chain uses TRBV7-9 and TRBJ1-2; D gene ambiguous. The V gene lost 11 bases and the J gene lost 4 bases, with 14 bases spanning the gap. The CDR3 extends over 12 amino acids. CDR1 is SEHNR and CDR2 is FQNEAQ in the germline V gene (reference sequence). The CDR3 nucleotides read TGTGCCTCCTTGAGGGATGGCTATGGCTACACCTTC. It specifies CASLRDGYGYTF.